This is a list of T cell receptor beta chains from one sample in a study of Tregs in tolerant kidney transplant recipients. Here immunoSEQ multiplex PCR was the method, and the copy in TCRdb shows in-frame clones only, minus some. The sample contains about 68,000 clones, around 83% of which appear only once. What was sequenced was CD4+ T cells from blood. Every receptor here comes from a human donor in good health. Each CDR3 is given with its conserved first and last residue. Clone size, where shown, is once, few, many, or a class for clones that have expanded.

clone size	J gene	V gene	CDR3 protein
NA	TRBJ1-1	TRBV10-3	CAIRIRTYTEAFF
few	TRBJ2-1	TRBV7-8	CASMGGGGLSSYNEQFF
NA	TRBJ1-2	TRBV6-6	CASRESRRPNYGYTF
NA	TRBJ2-2	TRBV7-9	CASSLDRNTGELFF
NA	TRBJ1-5	TRBV4-3	CASSQFILGVSRQPQHF
few	TRBJ2-2	TRBV19	CASSIDRHARELFF
few	TRBJ1-6	TRBV5-6	CASSFRTSSYNSPLHF
NA	TRBJ2-3	TRBV4-1	CASRRARTSGGQDTQYF
NA	TRBJ1-4	TRBV14	CASSQVRFGGPATNEKLFF
NA	TRBJ2-3	TRBV5-1	CASSFGGPRTDTQYF
NA	TRBJ2-5	TRBV5-1	CASSSLAGFGGETQYF
NA	TRBJ1-5	TRBV6-1	CASSEVGKNQPQHF
NA	TRBJ2-1	TRBV11-3	CASTYIGESGEQFF
few	TRBJ2-7	TRBV29-1	CSVGGQGYEQYF
NA	TRBJ2-7	TRBV2	CASSRDNAYEQYF
NA	TRBJ2-4	TRBV18	CASSVTGGDIQYF
NA	TRBJ1-2	TRBV7-9	CASSLTGDGYTF
once	TRBJ2-2	TRBV11-2	CASSLYRFDTGELFF
NA	TRBJ1-1	TRBV12-5	CASGLQRGGKTEAFF
NA	TRBJ1-2	TRBV6-5	CASSYFTGEGGGYTF
NA	TRBJ2-5	TRBV7-2	CASSREGTSGSETQYF
NA	TRBJ2-7	TRBV6-1	CATTASYEQYF
NA	TRBJ1-2	TRBV5-1	CASSLVGQGVNGYTF
NA	TRBJ2-3	TRBV18	CASSPSSAGDTQYF
NA	TRBJ2-3	TRBV5-6	CAGLREGFTDTQYF
NA	TRBJ2-7	TRBV6-1	CASSSRDRGNYEQYF